This TCR beta chain was captured in a study of response to subunit inactivated influenza vaccine. In the case of this clonotype: Its antigen is undetermined.

Study-wide points: Researchers suggested that each seasonal influenza vaccination recruits few new T cells.

Using its own MiXCR run on the RT-PCR reads, TCRdb lists one record per CDR3 protein. This sample has some 160,000 distinct CDR3 sequences; roughly a tenth occur once, and the top ten carry approximately 13%. Between the trimmed V and J ends, which lost 2 bases and 0 bases, there was a span of 11 bases. Per the germline V gene, CDR1 is SGHVS and CDR2 is FNYEAQ. The CDR3 consists of 16 residues. This specimen was non-naive T cells sorted from PBMCs, taken about 40 days after vaccination. This chain joins TRBV7-6 and TRBJ1-3; D gene ambiguous. This sequence was found in a man aged 45 to 65 who received an inactivated influenza vaccine. The chain's CDR3 is CASSLSSSTSGNTIYF. CDR3 DNA: TGTGCCAGCAGCTTAAGTTCAAGTACCTCTGGAAACACCATATATTTT.